This TCR beta chain was sequenced in a study of blood T cells in healthy people across ages. With 3 bases removed from V and 5 bases from J, the gap between germline ends came to 10 bases. The germline V gene encodes CDR1 MGHRA and CDR2 YSYEKL. The CDR3 consists of 13 residues. Primed by a sample-barcoded 5' primer and a J-beta primer mix, a second PCR proceeded for about 6 to 11 cycles. TCRdb re-analysed the 5' RACE reads in MiXCR, keeping a single row per CDR3 protein. The profile shows under 1,100,000 distinct CDR3 sequences, less than 25% of them singletons. There are a few counts of this clonotype. These data also featured in a second study, about T cells of mothers and their children.

This receptor was taken from a girl aged 2-9 years in good health. The sample taken for sequencing was blood. This chain connects TRBV4-1 to TRBJ2-5; D may be TRBD2 (6 bases). CDR3 nucleotides: TGCGCCAGCAGCCAGACTAGGTTGGAGACCCAGTACTTC. This codes for CASSQTRLETQYF.